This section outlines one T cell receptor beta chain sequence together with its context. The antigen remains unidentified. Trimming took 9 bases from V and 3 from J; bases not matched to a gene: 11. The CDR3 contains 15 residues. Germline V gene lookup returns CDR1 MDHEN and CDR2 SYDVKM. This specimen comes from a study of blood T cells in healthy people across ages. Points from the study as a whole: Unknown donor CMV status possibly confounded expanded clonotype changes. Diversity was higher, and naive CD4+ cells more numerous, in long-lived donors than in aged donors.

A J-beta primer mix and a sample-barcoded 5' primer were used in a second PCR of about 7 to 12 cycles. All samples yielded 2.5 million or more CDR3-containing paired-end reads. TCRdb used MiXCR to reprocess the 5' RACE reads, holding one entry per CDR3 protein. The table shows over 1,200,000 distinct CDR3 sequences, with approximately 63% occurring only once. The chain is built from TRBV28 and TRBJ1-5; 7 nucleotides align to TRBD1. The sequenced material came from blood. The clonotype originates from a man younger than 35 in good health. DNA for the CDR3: TGTGCCAGTAGCCACAGGGGAGGGATCAATCAGCCCCAGCATTTT. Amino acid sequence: CASSHRGGINQPQHF.